One T cell receptor beta chain is described in this entry. The data originate from a study of shared clonotypes between healthy human individuals. Healthy and HIV-negative, the adult donors had no recent acute infections or vaccinations. Produced via immunoSEQ multiplex PCR; TCRdb's table is partial and in-frame only. The sample includes roughly 2.2 million clones, roughly 93% seen only once; the top ten take 0.35% to 0.45%. This CDR3 comprises 14 residues. Germline CDR1 and CDR2: LNHNV and YYDKDF (reference sequence). V was pared by 0 bases and J by 8 bases, with 13 bases between. The rearrangement joins TRBV15 to TRBJ1-1; D might be TRBD1 (5 bases). The sample taken for sequencing was naive CD4+ T cells from PBMCs. The subset here: CD45RA+ positively selected. The TCR originated in a man between 18 and 35 years old in good health. Some clones in this sample may be carry-over from other donors' samples. CDR3 in DNA: TGTGCCACCAGCAGAGAACGTCTAAGGGGCGAAGCTTTCTTT. Its translation is CATSRERLRGEAFF.